Following are 9 T cell receptor beta chains from one sample sequenced in a study of Ad26.COV2.S vaccination and SARS-CoV-2 variants. The treatment was: about 20 received Ad26.COV2.S at low or high dose, single or two shots; about 5 received placebo; per-sample allocation not given. Day 63 after the first injection of vaccine or placebo was the sampling time. Sequencing used immunoSEQ multiplex PCR; TCRdb keeps in-frame clones, though not all of them. Here the sample spans some 340,000 clones, about 82% being singletons. The sample consisted of peripheral blood, taken in a trial of Ad26.COV2.S vaccine versus placebo. Source of these receptors: a person aged 18-60 years who received the Ad26.COV2.S COVID-19 vaccine or a placebo.

V usage is TRBV28 and J usage is TRBJ2-7; TRBD1 is a possible D gene (6 bases). CDR1 and CDR2 from the germline V gene are MDHEN and SYDVKM. V was pared by 2 bases and J by 2 bases, with 10 bases between. CDR3 length: 14 residues. CDR3: CASSLGQSPYEQYF. CDR3 in DNA: TGTGCCAGCAGTTTAGGACAGTCGCCCTACGAGCAGTACTTC.

The chain combines TRBV19 with TRBJ1-4; the match to TRBD1 covers 9 bases. Germline V gene sequence: CDR1 LNHDA, CDR2 SQIVND (reference sequence). V dropped 4 bases and J dropped 3; count of bases not matched to a gene: 3. CDR3 length equals 15 residues. CDR3 residues: CASSTRQGANEKLFF. The CDR3 DNA follows: TGTGCCAGTAGTACGCGACAGGGGGCTAATGAAAAACTGTTTTTT. The full variable domain, rest sourced from reference TRBV19 and TRBJ1-4, is DGGITQSPKYLFRKEGQNVTLSCEQNLNHDAMYWYRQDPGQGLRLIYYSQIVNDFQKGDIAEGYSVSREKKESFPLTVTSAQKNPTAFYLCASSTRQGANEKLFFGSGTQLSVL.

This chain joins TRBV2 and TRBJ1-1; a weak D match, TRBD1 (5 bases). From germline, CDR1 is SNHLY and CDR2 FYNNEI. CDR3 length equals 13 residues. Trimming left V 1 base short and J 9 bases short, with 12 bases between. The CDR3 region is CASSEGSGGKAFF. CDR3 bases: TGTGCCAGCAGTGAAGGGTCGGGGGGGAAAGCTTTCTTT.

This clone was observed a single time. The chain carries TRBV6-1 and TRBJ2-2, with TRBD2 matching 15 bases. CDR1 and CDR2 from the germline V gene are MNHNS and SASEGT. CDR3 length: 17 amino acids. V gave up 4 bases and J gave up 7 bases; unmatched junction bases: 7. The DNA for the CDR3 is TGTGCCAGCAGTGGCTCCTCGGGACTAGCGGGGGGCGGGGAGCTGTTTTTT. Protein: CASSGSSGLAGGGELFF.

This clone appeared a single time. The V and J genes are TRBV2 and TRBJ1-1; TRBD1 might be the D (5 bases). The CDR3 extends over 13 amino acids. The V gene lost 8 bases and the J gene lost 2 bases, with 12 bases spanning the gap. Per germline, CDR1 SNHLY and CDR2 FYNNEI. In DNA form, the CDR3 reads TGTGCCAGCTACCGGACACCAAACACTGAAGCTTTCTTT. As protein: CASYRTPNTEAFF.

The chain has TRBV2 and TRBJ1-2; possibly TRBD1 for D (6 bases). The CDR3 has 14 amino acids. The V gene's germline CDR1 is SNHLY and CDR2 FYNNEI. Deletions cut 7 bases from V and 1 base from J, with 13 bases between. The CDR3 region is CASNPTGYNYGYTF. The CDR3 DNA is TGTGCCAGCAACCCCACAGGGTATAACTATGGCTACACCTTC.

V gene TRBV6-6 combines with J gene TRBJ1-3, with TRBD1 identical over 9 bases. There are 14 residues in the CDR3. In germline, CDR1 is MNHNY, CDR2 SVGAGI (reference sequence). Germline trimming cut 6 bases from V and 6 bases from J; bases unmatched to any gene: 6. CDR3 sequence reads: CASSRRQGENTIYF. In DNA, the CDR3 is TGTGCCAGCAGCCGTCGACAGGGGGAAAACACCATATATTTT.

There are a few counts of this clone. The rearrangement joins TRBV28 to TRBJ2-3; 15 bases match TRBD2. J lost 8 bases, V lost 6 bases, and 3 bases had no gene match. The CDR3 runs 14 residues. Germline V gives CDR1 MDHEN, CDR2 SYDVKM. The CDR3 DNA is TGTGCCAGCAGCTGGACTAGCGGGGGGGTTACGCAGTATTTT. As protein: CASSWTSGGVTQYF.

The chain employs TRBV5-4 and TRBJ2-7, with TRBD2 identical over 14 bases. Germline V gene data show CDR1 as SGHNT and CDR2 as YYREEE (reference sequence). The CDR3 is made up of 16 amino acids. The V gene end was trimmed by 4 bases and the J gene end by 4 bases; junction bases not matched to a gene: 7. This chain's CDR3 is CASSPTSGGAGYEQYF. As DNA, the CDR3 is TGTGCCAGCAGCCCGACTAGCGGGGGGGCCGGGTACGAGCAGTACTTC. Combining the CDR3 with reference TRBV5-4 and TRBJ2-7 gives the whole variable domain ETGVTQSPTHLIKTRGQQVTLRCSSQSGHNTVSWYQQALGQGPQFIFQYYREEENGRGNFPPRFSGLQFPNYSSELNVNALELDDSALYLCASSPTSGGAGYEQYFGPGTRLTVT.